The rows below give T cell receptor beta chains drawn from one sample of a study of cytomegalovirus exposure and HLA in healthy donors. Method: immunoSEQ multiplex PCR; TCRdb's copy keeps in-frame clones and lacks some. The sample records about 160,000 clones, about 85% being singletons. The source material was PBMCs. These TCRs come from a young man in good health and CMV-seronegative. Each CDR3 is given without its conserved first and last residue.

v_call	cdr3_aa
TRBV5-1	ASSLGGAHGYEQY
TRBV6-1	ASSLNPVLNEKLF
TRBV4-1	ASSPPGQVSEQY
TRBV5-1	ASTRSGGTYNEQF
TRBV5-4	ASSLPDREPS
TRBV28	ASTLSGGPGTEAF
TRBV6-5	ASSFTGGGTGELF
TRBV4-1	ASSQEGASRNTIY
TRBV30	AWGPGNTIY
TRBV2	ASSRGGQSTDTQY
TRBV7-8	ASSLDTGSSYEQY
TRBV9	ASSGRQGGFYGYT
TRBV29-1	SAQGPGYT
TRBV28	ASSSTGWGGELF
TRBV5-1	ASSSVGAGYNEQF
TRBV4-1	ASSQDQSLRWEAF
TRBV10-1	ASSGREGYNEQF
TRBV6-5	ASSYGQVARNTEAF
TRBV20-1	SAGGNTEAF
TRBV6-1	ASSDGGGTYNEQF
TRBV5-1	ASSPQSDTQY
TRBV28	ASSRGGYT
TRBV6-5	ASSGGLLDYGYT
TRBV7-9	ASSLGTDFNYGYT
TRBV11-2	ASSFGGSGETQY
TRBV7-9	AARGLNTGELF
TRBV9	ASSVAQGRTYSGNTIY
TRBV27	ASSFPTSGSGNEQF
TRBV5-1	ASSPHGRVEKLF
TRBV19	ASSRDSSYEQY
TRBV5-1	ASSLDRGVGTEAF
TRBV7-2	ASSGLPGAIANTGELF
TRBV4-1	ASSPQAPRSGNTIY
TRBV7-2	ASSLARVDTDTQY
TRBV4-1	ASSGPVTTEAF
TRBV21-1	ASSQVGTGVDPLDRRNYGYT
TRBV27	ASSLGDSSYEQY
TRBV28	ASSSPAVWSEQY
TRBV5-1	ASSASPRNEQF
TRBV12-2	ASRLGQPPGTPVSRTAQDTQY
TRBV4-3	ASSPRASGSGGAGELF
TRBV7-7	ASSSGGSGANVLT
TRBV6-5	ASSSTGLPVEQY
TRBV5-1	ASSLQGPRDNEQF
TRBV9	ASSVGYAGQPQH
TRBV6-5	ASSSGTPEQF
TRBV7-9	ASSFARTGYAGNTIY